Listed here is a single T cell receptor beta chain. The antigen is undetermined. This entry belongs to a study of shared clonotypes between healthy human individuals. Whole-study results and caveats: Only blood was sampled, and tissue TCR repertoires likely differ from blood ones.

The data were produced by immunoSEQ multiplex PCR, yet TCRdb's version contains in-frame clones alone and is incomplete. The table has 2 million to 3 million clones, 93% seen once; the top ten hold about 0.39%. V lost 1 base and J lost 2, with 11 bases in between. Germline V CDR1 and CDR2: LGHNT, FRNRAP. The CDR3 sequence is 15 residues long. The rearrangement links TRBV12-5 to TRBJ2-5; TRBD1 is a possible D gene (6 bases). This sequence originates from a man aged 18 to 30 in good health. Some clones in this sample may be carry-over from other donors' samples. Specimen: naive CD4+ T cells from PBMCs. The subset: CD45RA+ positively selected. CDR3 coding DNA: TGTGCTAGTGGTTTGGAACAAGGGGGTCAAGAGACCCAGTACTTC. Translating it yields CASGLEQGGQETQYF.